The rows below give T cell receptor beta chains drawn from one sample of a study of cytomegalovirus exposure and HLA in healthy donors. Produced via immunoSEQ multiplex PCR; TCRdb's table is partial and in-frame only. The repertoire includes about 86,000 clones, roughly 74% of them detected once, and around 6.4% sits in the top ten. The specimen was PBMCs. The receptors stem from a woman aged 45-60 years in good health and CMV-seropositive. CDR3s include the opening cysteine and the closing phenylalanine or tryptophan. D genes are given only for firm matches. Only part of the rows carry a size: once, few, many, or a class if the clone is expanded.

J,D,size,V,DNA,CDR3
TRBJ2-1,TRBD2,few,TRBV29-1,TGCAGCGTTGCGAGGCTAGCGGGAGCTGCGAATGAGCAGTTCTTC,CSVARLAGAANEQFF
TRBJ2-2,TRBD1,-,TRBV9,TGTGCCAGCAGCGTAGAGGGGGCAAGAACCGGGGAGCTGTTTTTT,CASSVEGARTGELFF
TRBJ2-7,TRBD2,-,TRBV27,TGTGCCAGCAGTCCTCAAGCGGGAGTCTACGAGCAGTACTTC,CASSPQAGVYEQYF
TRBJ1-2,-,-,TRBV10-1,TGCGCTTACAAGGACAGCAAAAACAACTATGGCTACACCTTC,CAYKDSKNNYGYTF
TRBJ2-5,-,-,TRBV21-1,TGTGCCAGCAGCAAAGTCCGCGGGACTAGCGGGAGAGGGGGGGGGACCCAGTACTTC,CASSKVRGTSGRGGGTQYF
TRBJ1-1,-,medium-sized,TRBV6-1,TGTGCCAGCAGTGGACAGGAAAACACTGAAGCTTTCTTT,CASSGQENTEAFF
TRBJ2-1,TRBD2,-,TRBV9,TGTGCCAGCAGCGTAGTAGCGGGAGTCTCCTACAATGAGCAGTTCTTC,CASSVVAGVSYNEQFF
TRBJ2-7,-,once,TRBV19,TGTGCCAGTAGTATAGGAGGTAGCTCCTACGAGCAGTACTTC,CASSIGGSSYEQYF
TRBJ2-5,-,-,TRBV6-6,TGTGCCAGCAGTTACCGTGACAGGTCAGAGCAGTACTTC,CASSYRDRSEQYF
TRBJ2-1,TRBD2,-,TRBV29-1,TGCAGCGTTGATGGCGGGAGCTCCTACAATGAGCAGTTCTTC,CSVDGGSSYNEQFF
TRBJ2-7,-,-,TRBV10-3,TGTGCCATCATAGCGGCTTCGGTAACCGACGAGCAGTACTTC,CAIIAASVTDEQYF
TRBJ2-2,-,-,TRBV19,TGTGCCAGTAGTTTCGGGACTCAATTCACCGGGGAGCTGTTTTTT,CASSFGTQFTGELFF
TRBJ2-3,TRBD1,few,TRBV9,TGTGCCAGCCAAAACAGGGGTGGGACAGATACGCAGTATTTT,CASQNRGGTDTQYF
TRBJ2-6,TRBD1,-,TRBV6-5,TGTGCCAGCAACCAGGGGGTCGGGGCCAACGTCCTGACTTTC,CASNQGVGANVLTF
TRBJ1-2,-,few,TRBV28,TGTGCCAGCAGGGCGGGGCAGCGGCCCGCCGGCTACACCTTC,CASRAGQRPAGYTF
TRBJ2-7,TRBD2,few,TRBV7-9,TGTGCCAGCAGCTCGGGACTAGCGGGAGGGCCCCAGCAATACGAGCAGTACTTC,CASSSGLAGGPQQYEQYF
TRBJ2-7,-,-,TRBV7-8,TGTGCCAGCAGCTCCCTAAGGGAGGACGAGCAGTACTTC,CASSSLREDEQYF
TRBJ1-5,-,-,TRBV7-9,TGTGCCAGCAGCGGATCGGGACTCCTGAATCAGCCCCAGCATTTT,CASSGSGLLNQPQHF
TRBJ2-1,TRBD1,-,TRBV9,TGTGCCAGCAGCGCGGGACAGATCTACAATGAGCAGTTCTTC,CASSAGQIYNEQFF
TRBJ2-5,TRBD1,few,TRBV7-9,TGTGCCAGCAGGCGAAGGGACAGGGAAGGTGGTGAGACCCAGTACTTC,CASRRRDREGGETQYF
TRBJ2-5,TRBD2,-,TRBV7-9,TGTGCCAGCAGCCCTAGCGGGAGTTCGGGGGAGACCCAGTACTTC,CASSPSGSSGETQYF
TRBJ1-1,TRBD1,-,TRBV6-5,TGTGCCAGCAGTTACGGAGGGACAGGGGGCGGCGGTGAAGCTTTCTTT,CASSYGGTGGGGEAFF
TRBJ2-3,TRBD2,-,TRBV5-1,TGCGCCAGCAGCTTGGGACTAGCGGGAGGACCTGATACGCAGTATTTT,CASSLGLAGGPDTQYF
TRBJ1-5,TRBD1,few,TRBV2,TGTGCCAGCAGGAAAGAGGGGGCGGTCAGCAATCAGCCCCAGCATTTT,CASRKEGAVSNQPQHF
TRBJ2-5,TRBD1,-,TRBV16,TGTGCCAGCAGCCAACTGACAGGGCCAGAGACCCAGTACTTC,CASSQLTGPETQYF
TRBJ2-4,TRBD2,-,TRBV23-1,TGCGCCAGCAGCCCTACGGGACTAGCGGGAGGGGCAAACATTCAGTACTTC,CASSPTGLAGGANIQYF
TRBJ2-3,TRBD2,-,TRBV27,TGTGCCAGCAGGGGAGAGCGGGAGTGGGATACGCAGTATTTT,CASRGEREWDTQYF
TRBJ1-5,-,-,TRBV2,TGTGCCAGTGCCCTGCGGAATCAGCCCCAGCATTTT,CASALRNQPQHF
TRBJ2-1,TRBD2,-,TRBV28,TGTGCCAGCAGGCGACTAGCCGAGAGGCAGTACAATGAGCAGTTCTTC,CASRRLAERQYNEQFF
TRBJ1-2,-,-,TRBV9,TGTGCCAGCAGCCCCAGGACAGCCGCTAACTATGGCTACACCTTC,CASSPRTAANYGYTF
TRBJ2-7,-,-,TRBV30,TGTGCCTGGAGGATCAGCTCCTACGAGCAGTACTTC,CAWRISSYEQYF
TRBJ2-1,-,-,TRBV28,TGTGCCAGCAGTTTTCAGTACAATGAGCAGTTCTTC,CASSFQYNEQFF
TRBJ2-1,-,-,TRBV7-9,TGTGCCAGCAGCTTAGAAACCGGACTACTTTTATACAATGAGCAGTTCTTC,CASSLETGLLLYNEQFF
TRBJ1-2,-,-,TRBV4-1,TGCGCCAGCAGCCACCTACCTCTTGATGGCTACACCTTC,CASSHLPLDGYTF
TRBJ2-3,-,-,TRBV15,TGTGCCACCAGCACAGGAGGAGACGGGAAAGATACGCAGTATTTT,CATSTGGDGKDTQYF
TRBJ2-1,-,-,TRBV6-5,TGTGCCAGCAGTTACTCCGCCGGGAGCCCGCAGTTCTTC,CASSYSAGSPQFF
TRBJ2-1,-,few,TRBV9,TGTGCCAGCAGCCTCGGGATAGGTAATGAGCAGTTCTTC,CASSLGIGNEQFF
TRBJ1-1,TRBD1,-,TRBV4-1,TGCGCCAGCAGCCAAGACAGACAGGGGGACACTGAAGCTTTCTTT,CASSQDRQGDTEAFF
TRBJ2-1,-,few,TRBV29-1,TGCAGCACGCGCCGGGGAACCTACAATGAGCAGTTCTTC,CSTRRGTYNEQFF
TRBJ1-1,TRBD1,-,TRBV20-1,TGCAGTGCTAACAGGGGTGAAGCTTTCTTT,CSANRGEAFF
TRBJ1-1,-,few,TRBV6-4,TGTGCCAGCAGTGACTATGGGGGGACTGAAGCTTTCTTT,CASSDYGGTEAFF
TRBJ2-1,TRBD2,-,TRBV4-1,TGCGCCAGCAGCCCGGGACTAGCGGTATACAATGAGCAGTTCTTC,CASSPGLAVYNEQFF
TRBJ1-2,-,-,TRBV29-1,TGCAGCGTGACTACAGGGCTGGGTGGCTACACCTTC,CSVTTGLGGYTF
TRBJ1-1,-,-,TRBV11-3,TGTGCCAGCAGCTCTACAGCGAACACTGAAGCTTTCTTT,CASSSTANTEAFF